The 9 T cell receptor beta chains listed next were all sequenced from one sample in a study of blood T cell repertoires in COVID-19. Data came from immunoSEQ multiplex PCR; TCRdb stores just in-frame clones and leaves some out. The table includes approximately 330,000 clones, around 90% detected once. Sequencing input: peripheral blood. These receptors were obtained from a middle-aged woman with COVID-19, enrolled during active disease.

In this sample, this clone turned up a few times. The genes are TRBV7-2 and TRBJ2-1, with D perhaps matching TRBD1 (5 bases). This CDR3 is built from 14 residues. The germline gives CDR1 SGHTA, CDR2 FQGNSA. V lost 4 bases and J lost 1, with 8 bases in between. The CDR3 sequence: CASSSDRSYNEQFF. Written as DNA, the CDR3 is TGTGCCAGCAGCTCTGACAGATCCTACAATGAGCAGTTCTTC.

The J gene is TRBJ2-1, the V gene TRBV28, with D possibly being TRBD2 (7 bases). The CDR3 has 15 residues. Germline values: CDR1 MDHEN, CDR2 SYDVKM. V was clipped by 5 bases and J by 10 bases, with 21 bases between them. The CDR3 sequence is CASSGGGLYPNEQFF. The CDR3 nucleotides are TGTGCCAGCAGTGGGGGGGGGCTTTACCCGAACGAGCAGTTCTTC.

This chain uses TRBV7-9 with TRBJ2-5; weak D call: TRBD1 (6 bases). Germline V gene sequence: CDR1 SEHNR, CDR2 FQNEAQ (reference sequence). V lost 0 bases, J lost 2 bases, and 10 bases lay in between. This CDR3 comprises 15 residues. This CDR3 reads CASSLALTGQETQYF. In nucleotides, the CDR3 is TGTGCCAGCAGCTTAGCCCTGACAGGACAAGAGACCCAGTACTTC.

The rearrangement links TRBV7-9 to TRBJ1-2; weak D call: TRBD1 (5 bases). The ends were cut back, 6 bases at V and 6 bases at J, with 20 bases in the middle. CDR3 length equals 15 residues. Per germline, CDR1 SEHNR and CDR2 FQNEAQ (reference sequence). In DNA form, the CDR3 reads TGTGCCAGCAGTCCCACGGGGGGACCAGGACATGGCTACACCTTC. This encodes CASSPTGGPGHGYTF.

The V call is TRBV27, the J call TRBJ1-1; D might be TRBD1 (6 bases). From germline, CDR1 is MNHEY and CDR2 SMNVEV (reference sequence). The CDR3 is 13 amino acids. Deletions cut 0 bases from V and 11 bases from J, with 13 bases between. Here the CDR3 DNA reads TGTGCCAGCAGTTTATCGGGGGGGCTAGGGGCTTTCTTT. It translates to CASSLSGGLGAFF.

This chain links TRBV27 with TRBJ1-4; possible D gene TRBD1, 5 bases. The CDR3 spans 15 residues. The V end lost 5 bases, the J end lost 5 bases, and 15 bases lay between the germline ends. In germline, CDR1 is MNHEY, CDR2 SMNVEV (reference sequence). The DNA of the CDR3 is TGTGCCAGCAGTAAGGTGGGGGGGTTAAATGAAAAACTGTTTTTT. Amino acids: CASSKVGGLNEKLFF.

V is TRBV6-2 or TRBV6-3 and J is TRBJ2-1, with D tentatively TRBD1 (6 bases). This CDR3 is built from 15 residues. CDR1 is MNHEY and CDR2 is SVGEGT in the germline V gene. The germline V and J ends were trimmed by 6 bases and 5 bases, with 17 bases remaining between them. The CDR3 reads CASSGLITGHNEQFF. CDR3 nucleotide sequence: TGTGCCAGCAGCGGTCTCATTACAGGGCACAATGAGCAGTTCTTC.

The chain is built from TRBV2 and TRBJ1-4; 7 bases are a match to TRBD1. V trimming: 10 bases; J trimming: 6 bases; junction bases outside the gene matches: 8. Germline values: CDR1 SNHLY, CDR2 FYNNEI. CDR3 length equals 13 residues. CDR3 sequence: CATFRDSYEKLFF. The CDR3 nucleotides are TGTGCCACCTTCCGGGACAGCTATGAAAAACTGTTTTTT.

The V call is TRBV18, the J call TRBJ2-2; TRBD1 is a possible D gene (5 bases). Germline CDR1 reads KGHSH; CDR2 reads LQKENI. Trimming pared 6 bases from V and 3 bases from J, leaving 17 bases between. This CDR3 contains 16 residues. The CDR3 protein is CASSPPRQTDTGELFF. The DNA of the CDR3 is TGTGCCAGCTCCCCTCCTCGACAGACTGACACCGGGGAGCTGTTTTTT.